The 24 T cell receptor beta chains below all came from one sample that was sequenced in a study of control samples from healthy donors and cancer patients. Sequencing used immunoSEQ multiplex PCR; TCRdb keeps in-frame clones, though not all of them. The table has around 100,000 clones, about 89% seen once; the top ten hold about a fifth. The material sequenced was PBMCs. The receptor set was obtained from a man aged 55 to 70 with lung cancer.

V and J are TRBV5-1 and TRBJ1-5; D gene ambiguous. Looked up from germline, CDR1 is SGHRS and CDR2 is YFSETQ. The CDR3 totals 15 residues. The V gene lost 0 bases and the J gene lost 2 bases, with 9 bases spanning the gap. As DNA, the CDR3 is TGCGCCAGCAGCTTGGTACCGGGCGGCAATCAGCCCCAGCATTTT. It codes for CASSLVPGGNQPQHF. The full variable domain, its missing parts supplied by reference TRBV5-1 and TRBJ1-5, is KAGVTQTPRYLIKTRGQQVTLSCSPISGHRSVSWYQQTPGQGLQFLFEYFSETQRNKGNFPGRFSGRQFSNSRSEMNVSTLELGDSALYLCASSLVPGGNQPQHFGDGTRLSIL.

This chain uses TRBV10-3 with TRBJ1-5; possibly TRBD1 for D (6 bases). This CDR3 is built from 14 residues. Germline V gene data show CDR1 as ENHRY and CDR2 as SYGVKD. The ends were cut back, 2 bases at V and 4 bases at J, with 9 bases in the middle. The CDR3 spells CAISEGQGNQPQHF. CDR3 nucleotide sequence: TGTGCCATCAGTGAGGGCCAGGGGAATCAGCCCCAGCATTTT.

V usage is TRBV5-1 and J usage is TRBJ1-1; tentatively, D is TRBD1 (5 bases). The length of the CDR3 is 14 residues. The V gene lost 6 bases and the J gene lost 6 bases, with 18 bases spanning the gap. Germline CDR1 is SGHRS and CDR2 is YFSETQ. CDR3 residues: CASNSGTVKAEAFF. CDR3 sequence (DNA): TGCGCCAGCAACTCCGGGACCGTGAAGGCTGAAGCTTTCTTT.

CDR3 region: CASSEGRNSPLHF. CDR3 in DNA: TGTGCCAGCAGTGAAGGCAGGAATTCACCCCTCCACTTT. This chain links TRBV2 with TRBJ1-6, with no clear D. Germline V CDR1 and CDR2: SNHLY, FYNNEI. The CDR3 runs to 13 residues. V was pared by 1 base and J by 7 bases, with 5 bases between.

The chain recombines TRBV2 with TRBJ2-2, with D possibly being TRBD2 (5 bases). The CDR3 runs to 15 residues. Germline V gives CDR1 SNHLY, CDR2 FYNNEI. V was pared by 10 bases and J by 0 bases, with 15 bases between. CDR3 in DNA: TGTGCCACCCCAAAAGGACTGACGAACACCGGGGAGCTGTTTTTT. It specifies CATPKGLTNTGELFF.

This chain connects TRBV7-8 to TRBJ2-5; 12 nucleotides match TRBD1. With 5 bases clipped from V and 2 bases from J, the junction kept 12 bases outside the gene matches. CDR1 SGHVS and CDR2 FQNEAQ come from the germline V gene. The CDR3 loop spans 18 amino acids. CDR3 nucleotide sequence: TGTGCCAGCAGCCGAGACTTCCGGGACAGGGGGCGGCAAGAGACCCAGTACTTC. This sequence encodes CASSRDFRDRGRQETQYF.

The chain employs TRBV5-1 and TRBJ1-1, with TRBD1 identical over 7 bases. This CDR3 contains 15 residues. Germline CDR1 SGHRS, CDR2 YFSETQ. Trimming took 4 bases from V and 1 from J; bases not matched to a gene: 7. In DNA form, the CDR3 reads TGCGCCAGCAGCCCCTGGACAGGATCGAACACTGAAGCTTTCTTT. As protein: CASSPWTGSNTEAFF. Full variable domain (rest looked up from reference TRBV5-1 and TRBJ1-1): KAGVTQTPRYLIKTRGQQVTLSCSPISGHRSVSWYQQTPGQGLQFLFEYFSETQRNKGNFPGRFSGRQFSNSRSEMNVSTLELGDSALYLCASSPWTGSNTEAFFGQGTRLTVV.

The rearrangement uses TRBV18 and TRBJ2-7; 7 bases align to TRBD1. Germline loops: CDR1 KGHSH, CDR2 LQKENI. This CDR3 is built from 13 residues. The ends lost 3 bases at V and 3 bases at J; junction bases unmatched: 2. As DNA, the CDR3 is TGTGCCAGCTCACCGGACAGGTACTACGAGCAGTACGTC. This gives the protein CASSPDRYYEQYV.

The chain couples TRBV7-3 to TRBJ1-2; D gene unclear. CDR1 SGHTA and CDR2 FQGTGA come from the germline V gene. The V end lost 2 bases, the J end lost 8 bases, and 15 bases lay between the germline ends. This CDR3 has 14 residues. As DNA, the CDR3 is TGTGCCAGCAGCTTAGCCGCATCCCCTGTCGGCTACACCTTC. It translates to CASSLAASPVGYTF.

The chain couples TRBV14 to TRBJ1-1, with 7 bases fitting TRBD1. The length of the CDR3 is 16 residues. CDR1 is SGHDN and CDR2 is FVKESK in the germline V gene. The V and J ends lost 0 bases and 4 bases, in that order; junction bases with no gene match: 8. The CDR3 DNA reads as TGTGCCAGCAGCCAAGAGGGCAGGGGGGGGGCCACTGAAGCTTTCTTT. It translates to CASSQEGRGGATEAFF.

The chain carries TRBV10-1 and TRBJ1-2; D is undetermined. This CDR3 has 16 amino acids. Germline CDR1 is WNHNN and CDR2 is SYGVQD (reference sequence). With 5 bases removed from V and 5 bases from J, the gap between germline ends came to 21 bases. As DNA, the CDR3 is TGCGCCAGCAGTCCTTCCTCGATCCTCTGGGCATATGGCTACACCTTC. Amino acids: CASSPSSILWAYGYTF.

This sequence joins TRBV6-4 and TRBJ1-5; no firm D call. The CDR3 contains 13 residues. V gave up 3 bases and J gave up 7 bases, with 10 bases separating them. The germline gives CDR1 MRHNA, CDR2 SNTAGT. CDR3 protein: CASSEGSGQPQHF. CDR3 nucleotide sequence: TGTGCCAGCAGTGAAGGCAGCGGCCAGCCCCAGCATTTT.

In this sample, this clone turned up once. V usage is TRBV5-1 and J usage is TRBJ2-7; D is uncertain. This CDR3 is built from 15 residues. Germline lookup yields CDR1 SGHRS and CDR2 YFSETQ. Trimming stripped 4 bases from V and 6 bases from J, with 20 bases between. The CDR3 is CASSGSGPTASEQYF. The CDR3 coding sequence is TGCGCCAGCAGCGGTTCCGGACCCACCGCGAGCGAGCAGTACTTC.

This clone was recorded only once. The chain has TRBV4-2 and TRBJ1-5, with D possibly TRBD1 on 5 matching bases. Germline V gene data show CDR1 as LGHNA and CDR2 as YNFKEQ. Trimming shortened V by 0 bases and J by 2 bases, and 17 bases separated the two germline ends. The CDR3 totals 18 residues. Here the CDR3 reads CASSQDPLGRGGNQPQHF. In nucleotides, the CDR3 is TGTGCCAGCAGCCAAGACCCCCTGGGGAGGGGAGGCAATCAGCCCCAGCATTTT.

V is TRBV7-6 and J is TRBJ1-6; D is undetermined. V was shortened by 5 bases and J by 6 bases, with 14 bases between the two germline ends. This CDR3 is built from 15 residues. The germline V gene encodes CDR1 SGHVS and CDR2 FNYEAQ. The CDR3 nucleotides are TGTGCCAGCAGCCCCAGACCCGAGTCTAATTCACCCCTCCACTTT. As protein: CASSPRPESNSPLHF.

The J gene is TRBJ1-2, the V gene TRBV5-1; maybe TRBD1 (5 bases). Germline values: CDR1 SGHRS, CDR2 YFSETQ. This CDR3 contains 14 residues. Trimming left V 0 bases short and J 6 bases short, with 12 bases between. This CDR3 reads CASSLGGGTNGYTF. CDR3 sequence (DNA): TGCGCCAGCAGCTTGGGGGGCGGGACCAATGGCTACACCTTC.

The chain couples TRBV7-7 to TRBJ2-5, with D possibly being TRBD1 (6 bases). The CDR3 consists of 14 residues. With 5 bases removed from V and 5 bases from J, the gap between germline ends came to 15 bases. The germline V gene encodes CDR1 SSHAT and CDR2 FNYEAQ (reference sequence). CDR3 sequence: CASSRDRSGETQYF. CDR3 bases: TGTGCCAGCAGCCGCGACAGGTCGGGTGAGACCCAGTACTTC.

V is TRBV27 and J is TRBJ2-1, with D maybe TRBD1 (5 bases). V dropped 1 base and J dropped 7 bases, with 14 bases sitting between them. CDR3 length: 15 residues. Germline loops: CDR1 MNHEY, CDR2 SMNVEV (reference sequence). The CDR3 sequence is CASSLLPPQGNEQFF. CDR3 coding DNA: TGTGCCAGCAGTTTATTGCCCCCCCAGGGTAATGAGCAGTTCTTC.

This clone was counted only a few times. V usage is TRBV24-1 and J usage is TRBJ1-6, with D uncertain. Trimming removed 1 base at V and 7 bases at J, with 10 bases between. The CDR3 is made up of 15 amino acids. The V gene's germline CDR1 is KGHDR and CDR2 SFDVKD. This CDR3 reads CATSDFSAVNSPLHF. CDR3 in DNA: TGTGCCACCAGTGATTTTTCGGCGGTGAATTCACCCCTCCACTTT.

This chain uses TRBV4-2 with TRBJ1-6, with D perhaps TRBD1 (5 bases). The V end was cut by 3 bases, the J end by 5 bases, with 14 bases between. The CDR3 extends over 16 amino acids. Germline V gene data show CDR1 as LGHNA and CDR2 as YNFKEQ. CDR3 sequence reads: CASSQVVQVDNSPLHF. The CDR3 DNA reads TGTGCCAGCAGCCAGGTCGTACAGGTGGATAATTCACCCCTCCACTTT.

The chain has TRBV7-3 and TRBJ2-1; D perhaps matches TRBD2 (6 bases). The CDR3 loop spans 15 amino acids. V was pared by 2 bases and J by 0 bases, with 8 bases between. CDR1 and CDR2 (germline): SGHTA, FQGTGA. CDR3 coding DNA: TGTGCCAGCAGCTTAGTCGGGAGCTCCTACAATGAGCAGTTCTTC. This gives the protein CASSLVGSSYNEQFF.

The CDR3 reads CASSLNAGNTIYF. The CDR3 coding sequence is TGTGCCAGCAGCCTAAACGCTGGAAACACCATATATTTT. V usage is TRBV7-7 and J usage is TRBJ1-3, with D unresolved. V dropped 5 bases and J dropped 2 bases, with 7 bases sitting between them. In germline, CDR1 is SSHAT, CDR2 FNYEAQ (reference sequence). The CDR3 loop spans 13 amino acids.

This clone was found many times. The J gene is TRBJ1-1, the V gene TRBV20-1, with no clear D. Per germline, CDR1 DFQATT and CDR2 SNEGSKA (reference sequence). CDR3 length: 13 amino acids. V was clipped by 3 bases and J by 0 bases, with 8 bases between them. The CDR3 region is CSASLTLNTEAFF. DNA of the CDR3: TGCAGTGCTAGTTTAACTTTGAACACTGAAGCTTTCTTT.

The gene calls are TRBV6-5 and TRBJ1-5, with a weak D call TRBD1 (6 bases). This CDR3 has 15 amino acids. Germline values: CDR1 MNHEY, CDR2 SVGAGI. V dropped 2 bases and J dropped 5 bases, with 13 bases sitting between them. DNA of the CDR3: TGTGCCAGCAGTTACGTCGGGGGGCGGGATCAGCCCCAGCATTTT. Its protein is CASSYVGGRDQPQHF.